The present T cell receptor beta chain was sequenced within a study of cytomegalovirus exposure and HLA in healthy donors. PCR employed 60 Vbeta and 13 Jbeta primers. How the authors handled the data: The count from a later analysis was some 83 million unique TCR beta chains, around 11 million of them shared. Profiled with immunoSEQ multiplex PCR; TCRdb holds only in-frame clones, not every one. V and J calls and clone size are those listed in that table; D and trimming were worked out from the DNA. In the table there are around 98,000 clones, roughly two thirds of which are singletons. CDR1 MDHEN and CDR2 SYDVKM come from the germline V gene. The length of the CDR3 is 16 residues. V was shortened by 4 bases and J by 1 base, with 14 bases between the two germline ends. This clone was observed a handful of times. Antigen: not known. Study conclusions and caveats: Sequencing likely generated an artifact that appeared as a cluster of highly shared sequence variants.

Sequenced sample: PBMCs. The sequence was obtained from a female donor in good health and CMV-seronegative. The rearrangement joins TRBV28 to TRBJ1-5; perhaps TRBD1 as D (5 bases). The CDR3 DNA follows: TGTGCCAGCAGTTCGCAGGGAGGTGGGAGCAATCAGCCCCAGCATTTT. Translating it yields CASSSQGGGSNQPQHF.